The entry that follows covers one T cell receptor beta chain sequence. This sample was included in a study of blood T cell repertoires in COVID-19. At the level of the study: The samples span acute and convalescent COVID-19 from the United States, Italy and Spain.

Data came from immunoSEQ multiplex PCR; TCRdb stores just in-frame clones and leaves some out. The sample includes about 120,000 clones, 65% to 85% of them seen just once. J gave up 7 bases and V 11 bases, and 14 bases lay outside the gene matches. The CDR3 sequence is 14 residues long. The V gene's germline CDR1 is MDHEN and CDR2 SYDVKM. The origin of this receptor is a woman aged 30 to 39 who had recovered from COVID-19. The chain recombines TRBV28 with TRBJ2-7; 10 bases agree with TRBD1. Source material: PBMCs or T cells enriched from blood (not recorded which). The CDR3: CAEPGGDRGCEQYF. CDR3 DNA: TGTGCCGAGCCAGGGGGGGACAGGGGTTGTGAGCAGTACTTC.